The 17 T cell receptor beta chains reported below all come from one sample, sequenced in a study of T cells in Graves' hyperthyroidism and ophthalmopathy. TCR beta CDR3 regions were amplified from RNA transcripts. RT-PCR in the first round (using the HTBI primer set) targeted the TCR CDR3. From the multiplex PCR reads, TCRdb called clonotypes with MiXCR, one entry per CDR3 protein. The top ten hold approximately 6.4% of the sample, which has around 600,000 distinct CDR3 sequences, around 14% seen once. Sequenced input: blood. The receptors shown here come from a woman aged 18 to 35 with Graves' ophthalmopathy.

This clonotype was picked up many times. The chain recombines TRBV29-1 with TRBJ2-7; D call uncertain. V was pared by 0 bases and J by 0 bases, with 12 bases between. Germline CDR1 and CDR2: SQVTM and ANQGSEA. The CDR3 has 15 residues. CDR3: CSVEEGRFPSYEQYF. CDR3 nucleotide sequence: TGCAGCGTTGAAGAGGGAAGATTTCCCTCCTACGAGCAGTACTTC.

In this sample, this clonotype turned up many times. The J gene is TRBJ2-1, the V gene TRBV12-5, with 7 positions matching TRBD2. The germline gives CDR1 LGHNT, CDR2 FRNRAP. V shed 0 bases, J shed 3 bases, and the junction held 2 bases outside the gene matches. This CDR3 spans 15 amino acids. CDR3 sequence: CASGLVSSGYNEQFF. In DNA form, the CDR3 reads TGTGCTAGTGGTTTGGTCTCTAGCGGCTACAATGAGCAGTTCTTC.

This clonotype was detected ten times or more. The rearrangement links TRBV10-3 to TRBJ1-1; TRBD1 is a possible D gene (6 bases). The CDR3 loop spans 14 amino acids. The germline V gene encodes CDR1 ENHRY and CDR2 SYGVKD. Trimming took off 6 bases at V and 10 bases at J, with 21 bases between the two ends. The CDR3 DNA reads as TGTGCCATCAGCGAAAACCGGGACATAGAAAGAGCTTTCTTT. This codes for CAISENRDIERAFF.

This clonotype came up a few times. This CDR3 is CASLAGTVYNEQFF. CDR3 bases: TGTGCCAGTTTGGCCGGGACAGTTTACAATGAGCAGTTCTTC. The chain carries TRBV2 and TRBJ2-1, with 7 bases lining up with TRBD1. The CDR3 contains 14 residues. Germline V CDR1 and CDR2: SNHLY, FYNNEI. The V and J ends lost 9 bases and 4 bases, in that order; junction bases with no gene match: 9.

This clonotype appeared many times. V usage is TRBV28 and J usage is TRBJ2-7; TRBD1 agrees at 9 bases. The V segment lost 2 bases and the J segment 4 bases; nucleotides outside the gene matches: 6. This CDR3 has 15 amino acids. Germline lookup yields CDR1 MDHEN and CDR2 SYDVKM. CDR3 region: CASSLPGQGSYEQYF. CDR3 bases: TGTGCCAGCAGTTTACCGGGACAGGGCTCTTACGAGCAGTACTTC.

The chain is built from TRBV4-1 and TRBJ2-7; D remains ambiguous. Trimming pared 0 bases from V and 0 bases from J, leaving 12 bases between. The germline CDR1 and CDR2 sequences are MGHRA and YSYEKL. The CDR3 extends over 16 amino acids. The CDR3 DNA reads TGCGCCAGCAGCCAAGAGTACAGACCATCCTCCTACGAGCAGTACTTC. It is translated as CASSQEYRPSSYEQYF.

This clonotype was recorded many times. Here the CDR3 reads CASSSRMDSTEAFF. DNA of the CDR3: TGTGCCAGCAGCTCAAGAATGGACAGCACTGAAGCTTTCTTT. This chain connects TRBV11-1 to TRBJ1-1; a weak D match, TRBD1 (6 bases). The CDR3 totals 14 residues. Per germline, CDR1 SGHAT and CDR2 FQDESV (reference sequence). The V gene lost 4 bases and the J gene lost 4 bases, with 13 bases spanning the gap. The full variable domain, rest sourced from reference TRBV11-1 and TRBJ1-1, is EAEVAQSPRYKITEKSQAVAFWCDPISGHATLYWYRQILGQGPELLVQFQDESVVDDSQLPKDRFSAERLKGVDSTLKIQPAELGDSAMYLCASSSRMDSTEAFFGQGTRLTVV.

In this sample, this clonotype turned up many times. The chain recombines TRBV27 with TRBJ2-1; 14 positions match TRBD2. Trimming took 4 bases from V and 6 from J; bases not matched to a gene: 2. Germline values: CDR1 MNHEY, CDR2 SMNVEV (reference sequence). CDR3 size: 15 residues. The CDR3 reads CASSYGTSGSNEQFF. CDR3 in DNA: TGTGCCAGCAGTTATGGGACTAGCGGGAGCAATGAGCAGTTCTTC.

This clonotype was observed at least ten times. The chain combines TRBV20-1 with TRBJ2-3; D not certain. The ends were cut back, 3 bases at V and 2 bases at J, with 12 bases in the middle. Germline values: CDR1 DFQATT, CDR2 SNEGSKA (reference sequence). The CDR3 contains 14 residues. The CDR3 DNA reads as TGCAGTGCTAGCGACCGCGCTTACACAGATACGCAGTATTTT. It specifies CSASDRAYTDTQYF.

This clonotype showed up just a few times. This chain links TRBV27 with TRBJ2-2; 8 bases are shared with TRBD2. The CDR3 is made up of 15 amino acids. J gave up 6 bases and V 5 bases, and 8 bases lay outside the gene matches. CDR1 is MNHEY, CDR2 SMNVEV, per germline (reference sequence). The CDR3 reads CASSMTSVGPGELFF. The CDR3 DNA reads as TGTGCCAGCAGTATGACTAGCGTGGGGCCCGGGGAGCTGTTTTTT.

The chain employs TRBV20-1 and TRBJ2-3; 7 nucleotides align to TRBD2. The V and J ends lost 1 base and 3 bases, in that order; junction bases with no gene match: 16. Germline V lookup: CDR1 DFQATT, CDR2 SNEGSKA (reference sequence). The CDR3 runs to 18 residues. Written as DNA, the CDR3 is TGCAGTGCTAGAGGATTGGTCGGAGCGGGATCATGGACAGATACGCAGTATTTT. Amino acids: CSARGLVGAGSWTDTQYF.

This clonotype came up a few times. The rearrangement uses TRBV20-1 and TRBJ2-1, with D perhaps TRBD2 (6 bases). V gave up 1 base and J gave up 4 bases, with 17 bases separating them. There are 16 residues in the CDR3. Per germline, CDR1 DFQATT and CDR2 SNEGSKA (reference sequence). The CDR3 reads CSARGGQEGQYNEQFF. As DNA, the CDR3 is TGCAGTGCTAGAGGAGGGCAGGAGGGCCAGTACAATGAGCAGTTCTTC.

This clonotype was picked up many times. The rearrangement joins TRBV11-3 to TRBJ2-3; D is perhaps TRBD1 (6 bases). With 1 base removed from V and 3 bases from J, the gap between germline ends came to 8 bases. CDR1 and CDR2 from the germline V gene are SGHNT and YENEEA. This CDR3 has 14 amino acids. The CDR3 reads CASSLGTETDTQYF. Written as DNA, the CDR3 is TGTGCCAGCAGCTTAGGGACAGAAACAGATACGCAGTATTTT.

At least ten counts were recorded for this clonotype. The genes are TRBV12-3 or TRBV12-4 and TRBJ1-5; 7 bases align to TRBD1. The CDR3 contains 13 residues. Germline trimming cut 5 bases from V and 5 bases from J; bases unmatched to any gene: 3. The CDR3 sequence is CASSLQGDQPQHF. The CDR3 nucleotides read TGTGCCAGCAGTCTGCAGGGGGATCAGCCCCAGCATTTT.

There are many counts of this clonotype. The CDR3 nucleotides are TGCAGTGCTTCTAGCGGGAGGGTGGGCACAGATACGCAGTATTTT. Translated, it gives CSASSGRVGTDTQYF. The chain combines TRBV20-1 with TRBJ2-3; 12 bases fit TRBD2. The CDR3 has 15 amino acids. J lost 1 base, V lost 5 bases, and 4 bases had no gene match. Looked up from germline, CDR1 is DFQATT and CDR2 is SNEGSKA (reference sequence).

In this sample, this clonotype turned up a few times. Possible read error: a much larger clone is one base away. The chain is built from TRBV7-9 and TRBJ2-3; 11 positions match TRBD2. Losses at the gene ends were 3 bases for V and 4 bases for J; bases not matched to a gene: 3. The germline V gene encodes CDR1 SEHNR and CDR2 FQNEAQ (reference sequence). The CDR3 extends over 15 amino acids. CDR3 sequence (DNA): TGTGCCAGCAGCTTCACTAGCGGGAGCGCAGATACGCAGTATTTT. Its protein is CASSFTSGSADTQYF.

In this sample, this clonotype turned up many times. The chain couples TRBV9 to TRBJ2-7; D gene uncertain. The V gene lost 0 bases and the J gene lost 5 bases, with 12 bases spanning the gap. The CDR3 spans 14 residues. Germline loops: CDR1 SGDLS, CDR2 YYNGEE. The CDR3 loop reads CASSVGPSRHEQYF. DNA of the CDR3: TGTGCCAGCAGCGTAGGCCCTTCACGCCACGAGCAGTACTTC.